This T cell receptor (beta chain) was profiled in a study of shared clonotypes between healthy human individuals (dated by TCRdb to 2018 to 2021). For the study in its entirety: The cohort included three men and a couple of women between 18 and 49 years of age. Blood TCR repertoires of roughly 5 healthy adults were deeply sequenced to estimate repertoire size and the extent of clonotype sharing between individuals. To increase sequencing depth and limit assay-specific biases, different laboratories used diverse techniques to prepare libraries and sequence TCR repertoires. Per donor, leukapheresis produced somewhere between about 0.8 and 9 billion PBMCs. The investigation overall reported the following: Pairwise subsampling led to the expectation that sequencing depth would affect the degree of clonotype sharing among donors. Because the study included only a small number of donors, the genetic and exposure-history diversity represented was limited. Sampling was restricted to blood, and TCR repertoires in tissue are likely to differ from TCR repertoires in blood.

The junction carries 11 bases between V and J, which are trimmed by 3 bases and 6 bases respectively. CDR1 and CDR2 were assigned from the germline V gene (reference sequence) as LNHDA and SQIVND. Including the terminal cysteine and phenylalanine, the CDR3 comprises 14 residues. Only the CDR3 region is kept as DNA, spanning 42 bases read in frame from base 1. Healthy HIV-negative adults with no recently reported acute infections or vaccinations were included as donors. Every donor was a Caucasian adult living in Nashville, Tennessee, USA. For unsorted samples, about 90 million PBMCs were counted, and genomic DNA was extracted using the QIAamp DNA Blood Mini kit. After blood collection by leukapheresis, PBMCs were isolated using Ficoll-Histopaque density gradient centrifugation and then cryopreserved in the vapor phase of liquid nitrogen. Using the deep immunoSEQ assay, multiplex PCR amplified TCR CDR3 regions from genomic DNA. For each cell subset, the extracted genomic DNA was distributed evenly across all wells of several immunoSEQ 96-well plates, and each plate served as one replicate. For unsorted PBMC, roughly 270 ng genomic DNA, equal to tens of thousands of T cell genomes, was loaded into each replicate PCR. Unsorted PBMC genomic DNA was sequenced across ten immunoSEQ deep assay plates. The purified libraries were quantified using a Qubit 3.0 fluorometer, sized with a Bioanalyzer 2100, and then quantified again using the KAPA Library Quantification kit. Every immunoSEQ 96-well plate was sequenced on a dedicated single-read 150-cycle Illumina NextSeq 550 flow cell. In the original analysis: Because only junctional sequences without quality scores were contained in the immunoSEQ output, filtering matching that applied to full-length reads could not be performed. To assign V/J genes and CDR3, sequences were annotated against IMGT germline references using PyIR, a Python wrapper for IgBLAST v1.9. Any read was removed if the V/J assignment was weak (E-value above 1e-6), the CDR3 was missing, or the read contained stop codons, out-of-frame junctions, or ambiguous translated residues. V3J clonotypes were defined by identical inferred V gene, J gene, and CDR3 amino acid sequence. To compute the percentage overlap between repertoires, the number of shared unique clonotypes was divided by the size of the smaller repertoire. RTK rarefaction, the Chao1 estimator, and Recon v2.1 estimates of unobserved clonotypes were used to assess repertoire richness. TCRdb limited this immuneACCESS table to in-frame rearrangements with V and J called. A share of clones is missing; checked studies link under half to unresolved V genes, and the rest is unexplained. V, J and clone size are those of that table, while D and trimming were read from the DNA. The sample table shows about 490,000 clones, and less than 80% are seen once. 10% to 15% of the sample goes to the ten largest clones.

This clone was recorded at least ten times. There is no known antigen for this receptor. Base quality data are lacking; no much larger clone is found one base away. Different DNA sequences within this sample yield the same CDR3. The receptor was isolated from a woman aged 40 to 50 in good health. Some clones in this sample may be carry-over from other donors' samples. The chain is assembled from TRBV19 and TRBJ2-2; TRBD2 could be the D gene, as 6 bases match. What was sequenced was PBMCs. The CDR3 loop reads CASSISRRAGELFF. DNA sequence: TGTGCCAGTAGTATTTCCAGGAGGGCCGGGGAGCTGTTTTTT. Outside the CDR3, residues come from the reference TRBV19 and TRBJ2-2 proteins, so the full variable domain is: DGGITQSPKYLFRKEGQNVTLSCEQNLNHDAMYWYRQDPGQGLRLIYYSQIVNDFQKGDIAEGYSVSREKKESFPLTVTSAQKNPTAFYLCASSISRRAGELFFGEGSRLTVL.